The present T cell receptor beta chain was sequenced within a study of blood T cell repertoires in COVID-19 (dated by TCRdb to the early 2020s). General notes on the study: Collaborator samples came from the United States, Italy and Spain and covered acute and convalescent phases of COVID-19. The material from the prospective study consisted of cDNA or gDNA derived from T cells, B-cell-depleted T cells, or PBMCs. Subjects who had been exposed to COVID-19, were actively infected with it, or had recovered from it provided the deeply sampled blood TCRbeta repertoires that made up the dataset. A freely available public database, intended as a resource for researchers studying the immune response to SARS-CoV-2, is where the repertoires were released. Samples came from the ongoing ImmuneRACE study (first 160 participants) plus 1,254 subjects from 6 global collaborators. Nearly every sample came with metadata listing a de-identified subject ID, COVID-19 status, age in years and sex. Where available, HLA class I and class II types were taken from metadata supplied by the sample provider and were not determined by assay-based typing.

With regard to this clone: This clone's antigen is unknown. Base qualities are not recorded, but no much larger clone differs from it by a single base.

Participants in the prospective study were aged roughly 18 to 100 years, lived in over 20 United States geographic areas, and enrolled through a virtual design. In the prospective study, participants were assigned to cohorts based on the clinical history participants reported in a screening survey and a study questionnaire. Recovered participants in ImmuneRACE Cohort 3 were defined as having two consecutive negative NP/OP PCR tests, clearance from a healthcare professional, or resolution of symptoms. Each participant in the prospective study had whole blood, serum and a nasopharyngeal or oropharyngeal swab collected by mobile phlebotomists. Additional blood draws and questionnaires over a 2-month period could optionally be provided by prospective study participants. Before DNA extraction, blood samples from the prospective study were shipped at room temperature or frozen. After removal of 3 bases from V and 11 bases from J, the junction retains 3 bases not matched to a gene. The germline V gene gives CDR1 as SGDLS and CDR2 as YYNGEE. From its cysteine to its phenylalanine, the CDR3 spans 12 amino acids. The kept DNA is CDR3 alone, 36 bases in frame from the first base.

TCRbeta CDR3 regions were amplified from genomic DNA using the immunoSEQ Assay, a bias-controlled multiplex PCR. Concerning the study's data processing: Within the assay, amplification of reference gene primers was used to estimate how many nucleated cells each sample contained. To quantify the absolute abundance of each unique TCRbeta CDR3 rearrangement, sequence reads were collapsed and filtered. For each sample, productive Simpson clonality was calculated by taking the square root of Simpson's diversity index across productive rearrangements. Not all clones reach the TCRdb copy of this immuneACCESS table, which keeps in-frame sequences only. Checked studies attribute under half of the gap to unresolved V genes and leave the rest unexplained. V and J calls plus clone size are reproduced from that table; the DNA served to infer D and trimming. The sample profile shows roughly 340,000 clones; 75% to 90% of them were found once. The biggest ten clones account for about 1% of the sample.

Paper-wide results and their limitations: The quantity of clinical and demographic metadata differed by source and by participant and was supplied without curation.

The chain links TRBV9 with TRBJ2-1; 9 of the junction bases match TRBD2. The sample consisted of PBMCs or T cells enriched from blood (not recorded which). The receptor was derived from a man in his late teens or twenties who had recovered from COVID-19. The CDR3 in this case is CASSELAGQQFF. The DNA sequence follows: TGTGCCAGCAGCGAGCTAGCGGGACAGCAGTTCTTC.